The 4 T cell receptor beta chains below were found in one sample sequenced in a study of cytomegalovirus exposure and HLA in healthy donors. PCR used 60 Vbeta primers and 13 Jbeta primers. Clones were sequenced by immunoSEQ multiplex PCR, and TCRdb holds only the in-frame ones, with some missing. Of about 130,000 clones in the sample, around 78% are singletons; the top ten hold around 1.8%. Specimen: PBMCs. The receptor set was obtained from a woman between 50 and 59 years old in good health and CMV-seronegative.

This chain joins TRBV6-1 and TRBJ2-5; TRBD1 might be the D (5 bases). V was shortened by 4 bases and J by 2 bases, with 11 bases between the two germline ends. CDR3 length equals 14 residues. CDR1 MNHNS and CDR2 SASEGT come from the germline V gene. The CDR3 DNA reads TGTGCCAGCAGTGGCAGGACACAACAAGAGACCCAGTACTTC. Its translation: CASSGRTQQETQYF.

The chain joins TRBV6-1 to TRBJ2-6; D remains unclear. The V gene lost 5 bases and the J gene lost 4 bases, with 3 bases spanning the gap. The length of the CDR3 is 12 residues. Germline CDR1 MNHNS, CDR2 SASEGT. CDR3 residues: CASSTGANVLTF. For the CDR3, the DNA is TGTGCCAGCAGTACAGGGGCCAACGTCCTGACTTTC.

This chain uses TRBV27 with TRBJ2-3; 7 bases fit TRBD1. V shed 6 bases and J 6 bases; nucleotides not matched to a gene: 6. CDR1 is MNHEY, CDR2 SMNVEV, per germline (reference sequence). The CDR3 spans 13 residues. The chain's CDR3 is CASRAGGYDTQYF. CDR3 nucleotides: TGTGCCAGCAGGGCAGGGGGATATGATACGCAGTATTTT.

This chain uses TRBV6-4 with TRBJ2-3; 13 positions agree with TRBD2. The V and J ends lost 4 bases and 1 base, in that order; junction bases with no gene match: 5. CDR3 length: 17 amino acids. The germline V gene has CDR1 MRHNA and CDR2 SNTAGT. CDR3 DNA: TGTGCCAGCAGTGCGCGGACTAGCGGGAGCGGCACAGATACGCAGTATTTT. It is translated as CASSARTSGSGTDTQYF.